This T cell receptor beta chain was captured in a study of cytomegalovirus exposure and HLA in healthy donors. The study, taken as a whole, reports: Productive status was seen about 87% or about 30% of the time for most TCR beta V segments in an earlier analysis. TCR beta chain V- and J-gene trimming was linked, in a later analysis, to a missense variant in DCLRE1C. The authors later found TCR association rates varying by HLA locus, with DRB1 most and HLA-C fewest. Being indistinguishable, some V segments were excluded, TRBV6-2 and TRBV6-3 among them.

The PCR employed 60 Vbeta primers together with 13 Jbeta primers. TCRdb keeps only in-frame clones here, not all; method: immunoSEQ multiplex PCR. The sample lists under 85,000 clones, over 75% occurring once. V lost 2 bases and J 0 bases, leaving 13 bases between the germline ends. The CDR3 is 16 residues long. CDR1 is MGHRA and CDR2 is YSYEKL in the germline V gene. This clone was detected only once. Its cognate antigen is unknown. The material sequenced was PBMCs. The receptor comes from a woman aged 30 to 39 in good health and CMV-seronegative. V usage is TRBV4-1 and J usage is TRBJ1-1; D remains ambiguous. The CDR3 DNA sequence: TGCGCCAGCAGCCAACAAAATACAGTTTTGAACACTGAAGCTTTCTTT. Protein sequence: CASSQQNTVLNTEAFF.